This T cell receptor beta chain was sequenced during a study of tumor-infiltrating lymphocytes in primary liver carcinoma. The source material, about 17-31 mg of unsorted bulk tissue, was used to co-extract RNA and DNA. The template, approximately 500 ng total RNA, yielded TCR beta cDNA made with a constant-region primer. Slightly modified ARM-PCR, run as three nested multiplex PCR rounds, produced the TCR beta libraries. With TRBV1-TRBV30 forward primers and a C-beta reverse primer, the first two PCR rounds were run for approximately 10 cycles each. A single record per CDR3 protein comes from TCRdb applying MiXCR to the multiplex PCR reads. The table includes 75,000 to 90,000 distinct CDR3 sequences, 65% to 80% detected once. The V end was cut by 11 bases, the J end by 1 base, with 17 bases between. The CDR3 is 15 residues long. Germline CDR1 reads SGHAT; CDR2 reads FQNNGV.

Material for sequencing was liver tumor tissue from sampling region 1. Sample subset: tumor region T1, superior pole. V gene TRBV11-2 combines with J gene TRBJ2-2; D is uncertain. The sequence was collected from a man in his forties with primary liver carcinoma and hepatitis B virus infection. The CDR3 here is CAGNLRPENTGELFF. The CDR3 DNA reads TGTGCCGGCAACTTACGGCCGGAGAACACCGGGGAGCTGTTTTTT.